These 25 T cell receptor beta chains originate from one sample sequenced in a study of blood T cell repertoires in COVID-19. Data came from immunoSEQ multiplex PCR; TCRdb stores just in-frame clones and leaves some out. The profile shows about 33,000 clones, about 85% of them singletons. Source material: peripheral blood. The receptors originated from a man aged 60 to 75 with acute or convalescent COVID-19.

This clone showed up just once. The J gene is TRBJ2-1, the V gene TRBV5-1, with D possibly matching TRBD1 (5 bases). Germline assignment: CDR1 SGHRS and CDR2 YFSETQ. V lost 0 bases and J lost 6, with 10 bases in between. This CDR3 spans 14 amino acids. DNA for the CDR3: TGCGCCAGCAGCTTGGCAGTAGGGGTCAATGAGCAGTTCTTC. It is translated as CASSLAVGVNEQFF.

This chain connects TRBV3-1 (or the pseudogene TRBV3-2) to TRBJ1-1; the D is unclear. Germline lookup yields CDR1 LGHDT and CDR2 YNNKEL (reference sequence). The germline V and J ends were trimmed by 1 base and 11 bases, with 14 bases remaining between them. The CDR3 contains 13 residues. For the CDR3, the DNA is TGTGCCAGCAGCCAAGGCCCGGTCGGTGCGGCTTTCTTT. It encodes CASSQGPVGAAFF.

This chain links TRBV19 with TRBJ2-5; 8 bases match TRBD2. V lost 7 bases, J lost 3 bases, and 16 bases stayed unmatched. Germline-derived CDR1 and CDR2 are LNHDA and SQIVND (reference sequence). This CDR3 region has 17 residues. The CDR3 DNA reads TGTGCCAGTACCCCCAGTCGGAGCGGGAGTCGGGAAGAGACCCAGTACTTC. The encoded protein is CASTPSRSGSREETQYF.

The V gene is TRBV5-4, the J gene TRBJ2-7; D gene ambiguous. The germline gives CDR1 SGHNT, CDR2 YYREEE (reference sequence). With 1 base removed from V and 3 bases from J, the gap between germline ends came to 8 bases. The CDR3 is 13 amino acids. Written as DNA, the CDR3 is TGTGCCAGCAGCTTGCCGCCGGGCTACGAGCAGTACTTC. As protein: CASSLPPGYEQYF.

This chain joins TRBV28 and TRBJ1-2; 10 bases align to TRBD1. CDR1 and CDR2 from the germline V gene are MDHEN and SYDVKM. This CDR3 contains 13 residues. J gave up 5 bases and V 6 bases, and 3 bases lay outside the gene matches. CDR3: CASSWTGGYGYTF. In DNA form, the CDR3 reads TGTGCCAGCAGCTGGACAGGGGGATATGGCTACACCTTC.

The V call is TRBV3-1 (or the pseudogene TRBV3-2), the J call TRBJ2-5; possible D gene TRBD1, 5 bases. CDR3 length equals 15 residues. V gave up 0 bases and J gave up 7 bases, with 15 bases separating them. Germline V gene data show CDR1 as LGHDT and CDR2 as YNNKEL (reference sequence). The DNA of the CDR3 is TGTGCCAGCAGCCAAGAGGGAACAGGCCGTCGGACCCAGTACTTC. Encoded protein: CASSQEGTGRRTQYF.

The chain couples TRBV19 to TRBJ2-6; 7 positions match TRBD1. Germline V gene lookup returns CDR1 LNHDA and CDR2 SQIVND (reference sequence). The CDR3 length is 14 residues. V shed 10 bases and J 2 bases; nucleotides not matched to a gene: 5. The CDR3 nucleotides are TGTGCCACCCAGACAGGGCCTGGGGCCAACGTCCTGACTTTC. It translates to CATQTGPGANVLTF.

CDR3 DNA: TGTGCCAGCCACCCGGGACAGATAATCTCTGGAAACACCATATATTTT. The encoded protein is CASHPGQIISGNTIYF. V gene TRBV19 combines with J gene TRBJ1-3; 7 nucleotides agree with TRBD1. After removal of 9 bases from V and 0 bases from J, the junction contained 11 bases not matched to a gene. Germline V lookup: CDR1 LNHDA, CDR2 SQIVND (reference sequence). The CDR3 sequence is 16 residues long.

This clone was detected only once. CDR3 sequence: CASSLFGNTIYF. Written as DNA, the CDR3 is TGTGCCAGCAGTTTATTCGGTAACACCATATATTTT. The chain couples TRBV28 to TRBJ1-3, with D hard to call. In germline, CDR1 is MDHEN, CDR2 SYDVKM. V was clipped by 1 base and J by 7 bases, with 5 bases between them. The CDR3 contains 12 residues. Drawing the rest from reference TRBV28 and TRBJ1-3, the complete variable domain is DVKVTQSSRYLVKRTGEKVFLECVQDMDHENMFWYRQDPGLGLRLIYFSYDVKMKEKGDIPEGYSVSREKKERFSLILESASTNQTSMYLCASSLFGNTIYFGEGSWLTVV.

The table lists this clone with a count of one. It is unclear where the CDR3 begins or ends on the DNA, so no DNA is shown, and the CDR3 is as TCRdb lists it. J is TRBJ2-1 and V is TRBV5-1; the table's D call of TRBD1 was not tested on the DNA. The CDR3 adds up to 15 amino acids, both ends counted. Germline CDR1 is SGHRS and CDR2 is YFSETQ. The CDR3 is CASSTSGQDLNEQFF.

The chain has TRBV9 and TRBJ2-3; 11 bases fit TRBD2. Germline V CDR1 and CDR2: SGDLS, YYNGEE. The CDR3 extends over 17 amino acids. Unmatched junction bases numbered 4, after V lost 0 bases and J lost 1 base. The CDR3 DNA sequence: TGTGCCAGCAGCGTAGGCGGGACTAGCGGTCGCACAGATACGCAGTATTTT. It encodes CASSVGGTSGRTDTQYF.

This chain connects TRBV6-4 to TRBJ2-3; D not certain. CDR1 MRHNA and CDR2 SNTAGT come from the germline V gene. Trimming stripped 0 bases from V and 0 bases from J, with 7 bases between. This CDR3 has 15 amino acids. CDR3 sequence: CASSDSRLSTDTQYF. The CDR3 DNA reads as TGTGCCAGCAGTGACTCGCGTCTAAGCACAGATACGCAGTATTTT.

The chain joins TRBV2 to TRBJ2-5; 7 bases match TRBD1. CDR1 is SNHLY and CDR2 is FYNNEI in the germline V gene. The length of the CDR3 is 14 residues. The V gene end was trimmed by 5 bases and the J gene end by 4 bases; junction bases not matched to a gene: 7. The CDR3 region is CASSRDRATETQYF. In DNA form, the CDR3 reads TGTGCCAGCAGTAGAGACAGGGCCACAGAGACCCAGTACTTC.

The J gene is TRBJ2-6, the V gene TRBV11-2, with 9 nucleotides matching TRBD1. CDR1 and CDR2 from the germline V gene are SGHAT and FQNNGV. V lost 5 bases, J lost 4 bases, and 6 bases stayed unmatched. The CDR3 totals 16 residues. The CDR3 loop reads CASSPGQGTGANVLTF. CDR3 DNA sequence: TGTGCCAGCAGCCCAGGACAGGGGACCGGGGCCAACGTCCTGACTTTC.

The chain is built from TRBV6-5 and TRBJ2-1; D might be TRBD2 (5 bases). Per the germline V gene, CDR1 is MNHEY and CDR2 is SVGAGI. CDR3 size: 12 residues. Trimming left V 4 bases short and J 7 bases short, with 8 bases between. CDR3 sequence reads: CASSSRGNEQFF. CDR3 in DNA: TGTGCCAGCAGTTCCAGAGGGAATGAGCAGTTCTTC.

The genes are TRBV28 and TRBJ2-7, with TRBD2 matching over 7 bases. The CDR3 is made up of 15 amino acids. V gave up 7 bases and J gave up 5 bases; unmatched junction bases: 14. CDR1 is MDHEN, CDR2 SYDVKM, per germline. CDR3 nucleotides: TGTGCCAGCACCTCGGCCGGGACTAATAGGGACGAGCAGTACTTC. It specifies CASTSAGTNRDEQYF.

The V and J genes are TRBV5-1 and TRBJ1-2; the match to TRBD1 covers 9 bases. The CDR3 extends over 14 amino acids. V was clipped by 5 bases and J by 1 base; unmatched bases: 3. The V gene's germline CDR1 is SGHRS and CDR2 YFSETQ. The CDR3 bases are TGCGCCAGCAGTCCGGGACAGGGTAACTATGGCTACACCTTC. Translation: CASSPGQGNYGYTF.

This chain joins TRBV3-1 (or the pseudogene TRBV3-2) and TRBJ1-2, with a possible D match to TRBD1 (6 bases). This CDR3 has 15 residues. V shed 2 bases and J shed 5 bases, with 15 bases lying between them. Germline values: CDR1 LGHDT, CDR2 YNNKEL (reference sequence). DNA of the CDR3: TGTGCCAGCAGCCAAACAGGGATCGAAGTGTATGGCTACACCTTC. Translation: CASSQTGIEVYGYTF.

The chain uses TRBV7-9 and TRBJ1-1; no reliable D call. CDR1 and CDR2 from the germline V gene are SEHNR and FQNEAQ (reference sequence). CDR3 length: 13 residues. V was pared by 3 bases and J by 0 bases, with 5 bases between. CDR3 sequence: CASSFDMNTEAFF. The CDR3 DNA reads TGTGCCAGCAGCTTCGACATGAACACTGAAGCTTTCTTT.

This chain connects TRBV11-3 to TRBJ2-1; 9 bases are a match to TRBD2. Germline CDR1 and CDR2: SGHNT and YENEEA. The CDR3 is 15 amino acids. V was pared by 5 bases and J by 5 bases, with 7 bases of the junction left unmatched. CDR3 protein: CASSPGLAEDNEQFF. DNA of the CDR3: TGTGCCAGCAGCCCGGGACTAGCAGAGGACAATGAGCAGTTCTTC.

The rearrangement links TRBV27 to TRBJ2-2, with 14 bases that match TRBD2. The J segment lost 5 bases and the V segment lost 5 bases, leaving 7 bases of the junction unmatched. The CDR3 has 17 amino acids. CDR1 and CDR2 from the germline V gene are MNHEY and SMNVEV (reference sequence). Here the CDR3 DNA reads TGTGCCAGCAGTCGGGGACTAGCGGGAGATTTGACCGGGGAGCTGTTTTTT. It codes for CASSRGLAGDLTGELFF.

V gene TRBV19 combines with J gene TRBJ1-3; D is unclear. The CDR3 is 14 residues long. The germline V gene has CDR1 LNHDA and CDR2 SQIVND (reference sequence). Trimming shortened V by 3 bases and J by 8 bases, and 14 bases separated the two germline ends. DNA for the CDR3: TGTGCCAGTAGTATCGGTCTAACCGGGGACACCATATATTTT. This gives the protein CASSIGLTGDTIYF. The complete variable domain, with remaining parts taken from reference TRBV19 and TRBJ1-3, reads DGGITQSPKYLFRKEGQNVTLSCEQNLNHDAMYWYRQDPGQGLRLIYYSQIVNDFQKGDIAEGYSVSREKKESFPLTVTSAQKNPTAFYLCASSIGLTGDTIYFGEGSWLTVV.

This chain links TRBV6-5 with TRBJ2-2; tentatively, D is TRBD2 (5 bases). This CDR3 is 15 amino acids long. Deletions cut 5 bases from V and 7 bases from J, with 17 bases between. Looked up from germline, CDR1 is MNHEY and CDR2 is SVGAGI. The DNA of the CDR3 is TGTGCCAGCAGTCCGACGGGATTCCTCGGCGGGGAGCTGTTTTTT. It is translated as CASSPTGFLGGELFF.

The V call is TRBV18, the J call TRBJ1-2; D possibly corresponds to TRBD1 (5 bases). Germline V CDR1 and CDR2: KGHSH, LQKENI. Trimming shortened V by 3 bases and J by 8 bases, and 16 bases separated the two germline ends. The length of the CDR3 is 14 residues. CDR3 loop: CASSPTGTAWGYTF. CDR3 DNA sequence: TGTGCCAGCTCACCTACGGGGACTGCCTGGGGCTACACCTTC.

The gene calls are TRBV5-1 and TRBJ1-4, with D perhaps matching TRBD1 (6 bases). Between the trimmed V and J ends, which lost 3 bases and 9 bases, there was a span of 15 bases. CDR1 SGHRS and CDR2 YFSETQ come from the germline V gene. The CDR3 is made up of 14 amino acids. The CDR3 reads CASSSPRQEQKLFF. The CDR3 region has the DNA TGCGCCAGCAGCTCACCCCGACAGGAGCAAAAACTGTTTTTT.